These 14 T cell receptor beta chains were sequenced from one sample in a study of cytomegalovirus exposure and HLA in healthy donors. Primers for the PCR totalled 60 Vbeta and 13 Jbeta. The data were produced by immunoSEQ multiplex PCR, yet TCRdb's version contains in-frame clones alone and is incomplete. The repertoire includes some 77,000 clones, about four fifths of them detected once, and roughly 30% sits in the top ten. Sequenced material: PBMCs. The origin of the receptors is a man over 45 in good health and CMV-seropositive.

The V call is TRBV30, the J call TRBJ2-7, with 7 bases identical to TRBD2. The V gene end was trimmed by 3 bases and the J gene end by 3 bases; junction bases not matched to a gene: 5. CDR1 is GTSNPN and CDR2 is SVGIG in the germline V gene (reference sequence). CDR3 length: 13 amino acids. CDR3 DNA: TGTGCCTGGAGGGGAGGGATTTTCTACGAGCAGTACTTC. Residues: CAWRGGIFYEQYF.

The rearrangement links TRBV27 to TRBJ2-1; D may be TRBD2 (6 bases). Germline lookup yields CDR1 MNHEY and CDR2 SMNVEV (reference sequence). V gave up 6 bases and J gave up 9 bases, with 15 bases separating them. The CDR3 contains 13 residues. CDR3 in DNA: TGTGCCAGCAGCGATGCTTTGGGAGGTGAGCAGTTCTTC. This codes for CASSDALGGEQFF.

The genes are TRBV2 and TRBJ2-5; weak D call: TRBD1 (5 bases). The ends were cut back, 0 bases at V and 5 bases at J, with 19 bases in the middle. CDR1 and CDR2 from the germline V gene are SNHLY and FYNNEI. The CDR3 totals 17 residues. The CDR3 here is CASSEALNRQLGETQYF. CDR3 bases: TGTGCCAGCAGTGAAGCGCTAAACCGACAGCTCGGGGAGACCCAGTACTTC.

J is TRBJ1-5 and V is TRBV5-1; TRBD1 agrees at 9 bases. The V gene's germline CDR1 is SGHRS and CDR2 YFSETQ. The CDR3 sequence is 15 residues long. Trimming at V came to 4 bases and at J to 3 bases, leaving 5 bases not matched to a gene. The CDR3 loop is CASSTGTGHNQPQHF. CDR3 bases: TGCGCCAGCAGCACCGGGACAGGGCACAATCAGCCCCAGCATTTT.

This clone was seen only once. V gene TRBV30 combines with J gene TRBJ1-2; 10 bases are a match to TRBD1. The germline V gene has CDR1 GTSNPN and CDR2 SVGIG (reference sequence). V lost 3 bases to trimming and J lost 8 bases; unmatched junction nucleotides: 6. CDR3 length: 13 amino acids. The CDR3 region has the DNA TGTGCCTGGAGAAGACAGGGGGCGTTAGGCTACACCTTC. It translates to CAWRRQGALGYTF. Full variable domain (remainder filled in from reference TRBV30 and TRBJ1-2): SQTIHQWPATLVQPVGSPLSLECTVEGTSNPNLYWYRQAAGRGLQLLFYSVGIGQISSEVPQNLSASRPQDRQFILSSKKLLLSDSGFYLCAWRRQGALGYTFGSGTRLTVV.

The genes are TRBV7-2 and TRBJ2-3; 14 positions agree with TRBD2. CDR3 size: 17 residues. Germline V CDR1 and CDR2: SGHTA, FQGNSA. Trimming removed 4 bases from V and 8 bases from J; junction bases left unmatched: 11. The CDR3: CASSSGTSGSGQGTQYF. For the CDR3, the DNA is TGTGCCAGCAGCTCGGGGACTAGCGGGAGTGGCCAGGGTACGCAGTATTTT.

The CDR3 sequence is CASLSSGTSFRAEQYF. The CDR3 DNA follows: TGTGCCAGCCTGAGCTCTGGGACTAGCTTCAGGGCCGAGCAGTACTTC. The rearrangement joins TRBV2 to TRBJ2-5; 9 positions match TRBD2. The DNA matches TRBJ2-7 better at its end, which makes the J call doubtful. CDR1 and CDR2 (germline): SNHLY, FYNNEI. This CDR3 is built from 16 residues.

The chain employs TRBV5-4 and TRBJ1-2; TRBD1 matches at 9 bases. The V gene end was trimmed by 4 bases and the J gene end by 5 bases; junction bases not matched to a gene: 12. Per the germline V gene, CDR1 is SGHNT and CDR2 is YYREEE (reference sequence). The CDR3 totals 16 residues. The CDR3 spells CASSPQGAPSPYGYTF. The DNA for the CDR3 is TGTGCCAGCAGCCCACAGGGGGCGCCTTCACCTTATGGCTACACCTTC.

The chain is built from TRBV7-2 and TRBJ2-1, with D uncertain. The CDR3 extends over 13 amino acids. Germline CDR1 and CDR2: SGHTA and FQGNSA. Trimming took 4 bases from V and 3 from J, leaving 7 bases between them. The CDR3 loop is CASSSTIYNEQFF. The CDR3 DNA sequence: TGTGCCAGCAGCTCCACAATCTACAATGAGCAGTTCTTC.

The table lists this clone with many counts. The V gene is TRBV30, the J gene TRBJ1-1; D is perhaps TRBD1 (5 bases). This CDR3 region has 14 residues. Germline V CDR1 and CDR2: GTSNPN, SVGIG (reference sequence). The V end lost 5 bases, the J end lost 0 bases, and 13 bases lay between the germline ends. This CDR3 reads CAWRWGWLNTEAFF. CDR3 coding DNA: TGTGCCTGGCGCTGGGGCTGGTTGAACACTGAAGCTTTCTTT.

The chain recombines TRBV25-1 with TRBJ2-5, with 8 bases identical to TRBD2. The germline CDR1 and CDR2 sequences are MGHDK and SYGVNS. The length of the CDR3 is 16 residues. After removal of 6 bases from V and 5 bases from J, the junction contained 14 bases not matched to a gene. The CDR3 region is CASSGRGRRGRETQYF. As DNA, the CDR3 is TGTGCCAGCAGCGGGAGGGGCAGAAGGGGTCGGGAGACCCAGTACTTC. The full variable domain, in which reference TRBV25-1 and TRBJ2-5 provide the parts outside the CDR3, is EADIYQTPRYLVIGTGKKITLECSQTMGHDKMYWYQQDPGMELHLIHYSYGVNSTEKGDLSSESTVSRIRTEHFPLTLESARPSHTSQYLCASSGRGRRGRETQYFGPGTRLLVL.

This chain links TRBV4-3 with TRBJ2-7; weak D call: TRBD2 (5 bases). Trimming pared 0 bases from V and 4 bases from J, leaving 13 bases between. CDR1 and CDR2 (germline): LGHNA, YSLEER. The CDR3 covers 15 residues. In DNA, the CDR3 is TGCGCCAGCAGCCAAGATCCCGGACTGTCATACGAGCAGTACTTC. Protein: CASSQDPGLSYEQYF.

This chain connects TRBV6-1 to TRBJ2-1; 7 bases are a match to TRBD2. The germline gives CDR1 MNHNS, CDR2 SASEGT. V lost 3 bases, J lost 7 bases, and 6 bases stayed unmatched. This CDR3 is built from 14 residues. For the CDR3, the DNA is TGTGCCAGCAGTGACACCGGGAGGTGGAATGAGCAGTTCTTC. Protein: CASSDTGRWNEQFF.

The chain links TRBV30 to TRBJ2-7, with 8 positions matching TRBD2. Germline loops: CDR1 GTSNPN, CDR2 SVGIG (reference sequence). The CDR3 runs to 13 residues. V trimming: 3 bases; J trimming: 12 bases; junction bases outside the gene matches: 13. Here the CDR3 reads CAWSTAGGGEGYF. The CDR3, as DNA: TGTGCCTGGAGCACCGCGGGAGGCGGGGAAGGGTACTTC. Combining the CDR3 with reference TRBV30 and TRBJ2-7 gives the whole variable domain SQTIHQWPATLVQPVGSPLSLECTVEGTSNPNLYWYRQAAGRGLQLLFYSVGIGQISSEVPQNLSASRPQDRQFILSSKKLLLSDSGFYLCAWSTAGGGEGYFGPGTRLTVT.